Given below is one T cell receptor (beta chain) in context. The antigen it binds to is not known. The record has no base qualities; no much larger clone is one base away. This record comes from a study of blood T cell repertoires in COVID-19 (dated by TCRdb to 2018 to 2021). Study-wide context: The collaborator samples originated in the United States, Italy and Spain and spanned the acute and convalescent phases of COVID-19. The prospective study material was composed of cDNA or gDNA derived from T cells, B-cell-depleted T cells, or PBMCs. Deeply sampled blood TCRbeta repertoires from subjects exposed to, actively infected with, or recovered from COVID-19 were included in the dataset. The repertoires were made available in a free public database intended to serve as a resource for research on the immune response to SARS-CoV-2. Samples came from the ongoing ImmuneRACE study (first 160 participants) plus 1,254 subjects from 6 global collaborators. Sample metadata almost always included a de-identified subject ID, COVID-19 status, age in years and sex. Where available, HLA class I and class II types were taken from metadata supplied by the sample provider and were not determined by assay-based typing.

At the junction V is shortened by 8 bases and J by 3 bases, with 10 bases in between. CDR1 and CDR2, per the germline V gene, are MDHEN and SYDVKM. The cysteine opens and the phenylalanine closes a CDR3 of 12 amino acids. The DNA shown is the 36-base CDR3, in frame from base 1. The immunoSEQ Assay, a bias-controlled multiplex PCR, was used to amplify TCRbeta CDR3 regions from genomic DNA. Per the source publication's procedure: Within the assay, amplification of reference gene primers was used to estimate how many nucleated cells each sample contained. To quantify the absolute abundance of each unique TCRbeta CDR3 rearrangement, sequence reads were collapsed and filtered. For each sample, productive Simpson clonality was calculated as the square root of Simpson's diversity index over productive rearrangements. TCRdb took over this immuneACCESS table, retaining in-frame rearrangements with V and J assigned. Such tables are incomplete; in checked studies, under half of the missing clones stem from an unresolved V gene, and the remainder is unexplained. The DNA was the basis for D and trimming; V, J and clone size are from that table. This sample lists 90,000 to 120,000 clones; roughly 90% were detected once. Clones ranked in the top ten supply about 5.3% of the sample.

Whole blood was collected in K2EDTA tubes by collaborating institutions according to the institutions' own protocols. For TCRbeta analysis, collaborator samples were shipped as frozen whole blood, as isolated PBMCs, or as DNA extracted from either sample type. What the work shows at the level of the full study, not this receptor alone: How much clinical and demographic metadata was included differed by source and by participant, and the metadata was provided uncurated.

This TCR came from a man between 40 and 49 years old with active or convalescent COVID-19. The chain employs TRBV28 and TRBJ1-1; a tentative D call is TRBD1 (6 bases match). Sample: peripheral blood. Read as DNA, the sequence is TGTGCCAGCTGGACAGTATACACTGAAGCTTTCTTT. Its product reads: CASWTVYTEAFF.